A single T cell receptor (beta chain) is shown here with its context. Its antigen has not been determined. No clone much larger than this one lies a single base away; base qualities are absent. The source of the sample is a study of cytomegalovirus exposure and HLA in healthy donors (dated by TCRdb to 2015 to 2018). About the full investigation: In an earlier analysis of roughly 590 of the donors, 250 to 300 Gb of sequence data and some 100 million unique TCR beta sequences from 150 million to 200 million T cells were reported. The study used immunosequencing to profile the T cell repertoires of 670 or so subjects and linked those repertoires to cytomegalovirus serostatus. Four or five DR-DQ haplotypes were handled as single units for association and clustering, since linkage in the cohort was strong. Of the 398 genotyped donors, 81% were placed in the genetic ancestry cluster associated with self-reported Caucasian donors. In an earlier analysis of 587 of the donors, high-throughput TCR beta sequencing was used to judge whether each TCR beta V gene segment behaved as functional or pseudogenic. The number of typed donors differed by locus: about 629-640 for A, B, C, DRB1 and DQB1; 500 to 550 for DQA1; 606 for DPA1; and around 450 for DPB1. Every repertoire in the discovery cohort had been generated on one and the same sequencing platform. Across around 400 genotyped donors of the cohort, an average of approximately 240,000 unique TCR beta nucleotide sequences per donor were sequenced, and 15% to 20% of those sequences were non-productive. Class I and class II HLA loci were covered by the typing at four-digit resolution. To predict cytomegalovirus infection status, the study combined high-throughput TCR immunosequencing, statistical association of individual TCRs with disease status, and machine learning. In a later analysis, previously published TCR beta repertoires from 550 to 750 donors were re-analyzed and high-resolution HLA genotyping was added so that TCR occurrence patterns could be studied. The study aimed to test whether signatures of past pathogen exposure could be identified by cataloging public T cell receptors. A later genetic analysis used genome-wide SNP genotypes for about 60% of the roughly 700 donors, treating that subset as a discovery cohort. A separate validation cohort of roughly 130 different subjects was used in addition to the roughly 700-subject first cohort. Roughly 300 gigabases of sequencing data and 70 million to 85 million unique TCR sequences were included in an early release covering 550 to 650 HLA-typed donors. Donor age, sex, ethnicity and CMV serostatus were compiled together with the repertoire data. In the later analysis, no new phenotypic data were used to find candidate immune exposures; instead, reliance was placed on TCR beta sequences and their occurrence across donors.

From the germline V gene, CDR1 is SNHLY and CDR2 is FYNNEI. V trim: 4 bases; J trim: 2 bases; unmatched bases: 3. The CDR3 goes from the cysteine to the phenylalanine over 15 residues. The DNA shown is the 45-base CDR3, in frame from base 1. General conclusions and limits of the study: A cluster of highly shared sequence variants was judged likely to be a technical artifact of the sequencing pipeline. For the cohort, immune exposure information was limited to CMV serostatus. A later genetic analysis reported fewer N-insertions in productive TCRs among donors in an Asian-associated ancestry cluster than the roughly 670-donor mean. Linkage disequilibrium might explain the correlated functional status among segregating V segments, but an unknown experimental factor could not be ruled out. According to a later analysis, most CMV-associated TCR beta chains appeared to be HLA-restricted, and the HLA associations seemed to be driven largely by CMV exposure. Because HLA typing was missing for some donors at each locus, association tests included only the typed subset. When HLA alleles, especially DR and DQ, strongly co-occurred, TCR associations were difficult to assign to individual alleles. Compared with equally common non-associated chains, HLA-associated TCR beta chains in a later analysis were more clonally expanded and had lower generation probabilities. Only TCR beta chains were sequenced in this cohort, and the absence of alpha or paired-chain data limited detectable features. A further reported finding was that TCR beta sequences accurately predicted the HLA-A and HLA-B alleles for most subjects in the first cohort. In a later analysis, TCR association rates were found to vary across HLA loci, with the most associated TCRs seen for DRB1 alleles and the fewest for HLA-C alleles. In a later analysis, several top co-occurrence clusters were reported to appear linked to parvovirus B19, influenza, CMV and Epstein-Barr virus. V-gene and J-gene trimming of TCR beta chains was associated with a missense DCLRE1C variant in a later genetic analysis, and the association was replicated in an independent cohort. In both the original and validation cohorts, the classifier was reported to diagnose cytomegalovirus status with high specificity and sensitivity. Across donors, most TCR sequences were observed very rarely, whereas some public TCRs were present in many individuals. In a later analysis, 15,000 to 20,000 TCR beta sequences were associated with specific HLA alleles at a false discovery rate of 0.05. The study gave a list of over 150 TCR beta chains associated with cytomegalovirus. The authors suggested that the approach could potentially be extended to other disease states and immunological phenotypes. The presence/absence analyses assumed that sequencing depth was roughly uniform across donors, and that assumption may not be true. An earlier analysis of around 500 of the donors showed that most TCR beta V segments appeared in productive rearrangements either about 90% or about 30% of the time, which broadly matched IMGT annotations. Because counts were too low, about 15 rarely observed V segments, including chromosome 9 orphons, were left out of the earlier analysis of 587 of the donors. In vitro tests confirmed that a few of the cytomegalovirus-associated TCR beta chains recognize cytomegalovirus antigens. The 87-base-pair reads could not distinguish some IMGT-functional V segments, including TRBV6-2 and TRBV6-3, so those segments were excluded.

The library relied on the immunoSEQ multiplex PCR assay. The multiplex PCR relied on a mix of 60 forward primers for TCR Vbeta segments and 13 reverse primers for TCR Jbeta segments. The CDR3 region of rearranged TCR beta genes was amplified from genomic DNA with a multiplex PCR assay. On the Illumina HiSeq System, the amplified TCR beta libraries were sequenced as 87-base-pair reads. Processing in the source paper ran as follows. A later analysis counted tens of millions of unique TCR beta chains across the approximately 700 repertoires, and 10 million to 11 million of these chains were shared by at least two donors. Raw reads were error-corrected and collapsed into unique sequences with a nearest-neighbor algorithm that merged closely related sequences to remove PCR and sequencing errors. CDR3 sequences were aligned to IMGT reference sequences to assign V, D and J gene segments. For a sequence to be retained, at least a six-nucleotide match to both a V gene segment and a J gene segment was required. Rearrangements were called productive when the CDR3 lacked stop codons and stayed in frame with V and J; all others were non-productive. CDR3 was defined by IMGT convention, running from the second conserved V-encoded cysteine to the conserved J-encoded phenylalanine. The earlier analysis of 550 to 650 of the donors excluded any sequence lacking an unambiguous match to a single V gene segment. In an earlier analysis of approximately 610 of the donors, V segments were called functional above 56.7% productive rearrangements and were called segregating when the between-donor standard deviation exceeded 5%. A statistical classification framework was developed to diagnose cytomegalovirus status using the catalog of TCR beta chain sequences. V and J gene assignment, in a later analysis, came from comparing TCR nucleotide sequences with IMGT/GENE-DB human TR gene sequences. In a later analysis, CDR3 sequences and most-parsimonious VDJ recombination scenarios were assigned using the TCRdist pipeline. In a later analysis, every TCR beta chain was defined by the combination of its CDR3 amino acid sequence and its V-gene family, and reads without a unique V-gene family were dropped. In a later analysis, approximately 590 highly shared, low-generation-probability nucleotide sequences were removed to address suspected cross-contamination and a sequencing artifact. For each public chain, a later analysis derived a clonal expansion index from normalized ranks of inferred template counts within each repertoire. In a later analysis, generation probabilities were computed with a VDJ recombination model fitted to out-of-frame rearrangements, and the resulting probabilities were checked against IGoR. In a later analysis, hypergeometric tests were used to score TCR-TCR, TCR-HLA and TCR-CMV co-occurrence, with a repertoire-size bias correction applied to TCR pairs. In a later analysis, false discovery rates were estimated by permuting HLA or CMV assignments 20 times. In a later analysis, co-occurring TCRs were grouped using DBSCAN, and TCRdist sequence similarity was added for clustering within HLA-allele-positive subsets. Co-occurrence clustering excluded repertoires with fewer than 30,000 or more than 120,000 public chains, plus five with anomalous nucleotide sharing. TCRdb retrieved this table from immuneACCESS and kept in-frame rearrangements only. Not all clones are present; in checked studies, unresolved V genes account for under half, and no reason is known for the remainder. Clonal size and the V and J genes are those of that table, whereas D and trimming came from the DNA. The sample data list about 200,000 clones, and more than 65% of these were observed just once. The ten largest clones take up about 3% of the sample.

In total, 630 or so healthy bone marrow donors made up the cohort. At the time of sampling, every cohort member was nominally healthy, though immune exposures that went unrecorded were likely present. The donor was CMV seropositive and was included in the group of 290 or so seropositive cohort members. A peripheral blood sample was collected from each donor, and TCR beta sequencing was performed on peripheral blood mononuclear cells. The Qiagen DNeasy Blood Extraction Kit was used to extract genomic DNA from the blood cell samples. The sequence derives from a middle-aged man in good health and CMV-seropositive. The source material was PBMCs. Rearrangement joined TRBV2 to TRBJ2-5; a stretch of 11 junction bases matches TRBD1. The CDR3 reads CASSGGDRGQETQYF. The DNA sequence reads TGTGCCAGCAGTGGGGGGGACAGGGGGCAAGAGACCCAGTACTTC.